The 22 T cell receptor beta chains below come from one sample, sequenced in a study of T-cell memory formation after mild COVID-19. Each CDR3 protein is one row after TCRdb ran MiXCR on the 5' RACE reads. The data contain 95,000 to 110,000 distinct CDR3 sequences, about an eighth of them seen just once; the ten biggest clones take up under 45%. Sequencing was performed on PBMCs or a T cell subset sorted from them (not recorded which). Receptors were obtained from a man between 18 and 35 years old who had mild COVID-19 (a few samples of this study predate the infection). Cell type and time point are not known.

Only a few counts were recorded for this clonotype. The chain employs TRBV12-3 or TRBV12-4 and TRBJ2-1; TRBD1 matches at 7 bases. V gave up 5 bases and J gave up 8 bases; unmatched junction bases: 6. CDR3 size: 13 residues. The CDR3 spells CASSTTGWHEQFF. CDR3 in DNA: TGTGCCAGCAGTACGACAGGGTGGCATGAGCAGTTCTTC.

The V and J genes are TRBV4-1 and TRBJ1-2, with unresolved D. Trimming removed 2 bases from V and 5 bases from J, with 15 bases in between. Germline loops: CDR1 MGHRA, CDR2 YSYEKL. The CDR3 spans 15 residues. The CDR3 loop is CASSQIPDKDYGYTF. The CDR3 region has the DNA TGCGCCAGCAGCCAAATCCCAGACAAGGATTATGGCTACACCTTC.

The chain has TRBV4-1 and TRBJ2-1; 11 nucleotides agree with TRBD1. The J segment lost 9 bases and the V segment lost 7 bases, leaving 8 bases of the junction unmatched. CDR3 length equals 14 residues. CDR1 MGHRA and CDR2 YSYEKL come from the germline V gene. CDR3 residues: CASTGQGAIGEQFF. CDR3 coding DNA: TGCGCCAGCACCGGACAGGGGGCTATAGGTGAGCAGTTCTTC.

This clonotype was counted between two and nine times. The chain combines TRBV9 with TRBJ1-1, with a weak D call TRBD1 (6 bases). CDR1 and CDR2 from the germline V gene are SGDLS and YYNGEE. V lost 4 bases, J lost 0 bases, and 22 bases lay in between. The length of the CDR3 is 18 residues. CDR3 bases: TGTGCCAGCAGCCTCATCCCGGCCGGGACATCCATGAACACTGAAGCTTTCTTT. As protein: CASSLIPAGTSMNTEAFF.

This clonotype has a handful of counts. The V call is TRBV29-1, the J call TRBJ2-3; 9 bases are shared with TRBD2. Germline trimming cut 1 base from V and 6 bases from J; bases unmatched to any gene: 11. The CDR3 has 16 amino acids. The germline gives CDR1 SQVTM, CDR2 ANQGSEA. CDR3 region: CSVEGGLAGTWDTQYF. Here the CDR3 DNA reads TGCAGCGTTGAAGGAGGCCTAGCGGGGACATGGGATACGCAGTATTTT.

In its sample, this clonotype was seen many times. The genes are TRBV24-1 and TRBJ2-1; TRBD1 matches 10 bases. The CDR3 is 15 residues long. CDR1 and CDR2 (germline): KGHDR, SFDVKD. V was pared by 4 bases and J by 9 bases, with 8 bases of the junction left unmatched. CDR3 bases: TGTGCCACCAGTGACCCTAGGACAGGGGGTCTTGAGCAGTTCTTC. Translation: CATSDPRTGGLEQFF.

A few counts support this clonotype. V is TRBV20-1 and J is TRBJ2-1, with 9 bases that match TRBD2. CDR3 length: 18 amino acids. The germline V gene has CDR1 DFQATT and CDR2 SNEGSKA (reference sequence). The J segment lost 0 bases and the V segment lost 8 bases, leaving 17 bases of the junction unmatched. The CDR3 spells CSPSGWLAGTSSYNEQFF. CDR3 coding DNA: TGCAGTCCCAGTGGTTGGCTAGCGGGGACCTCCTCCTACAATGAGCAGTTCTTC.

This clonotype has a handful of counts. Sequence at one end of the junction differs from germline and may be a read error. The rearrangement joins TRBV27 to TRBJ2-1, with D tentatively TRBD1 (6 bases). This CDR3 contains 15 residues. CDR1 and CDR2 (germline): MNHEY, SMNVEV (reference sequence). CDR3 sequence (DNA): TGTGCCAGCAGTTTTTTTGGGGGCTCCCACAATGAGCAGTTCTTC. Its translation is CASSFFGGSHNEQFF.

The chain links TRBV4-1 to TRBJ1-1, with 8 bases identical to TRBD1. CDR1 is MGHRA and CDR2 is YSYEKL in the germline V gene. CDR3 size: 14 residues. V dropped 1 base and J dropped 4; count of bases not matched to a gene: 2. The CDR3 sequence is CASSQAGGFTEAFF. The CDR3 bases are TGCGCCAGCAGCCAAGCAGGGGGCTTCACTGAAGCTTTCTTT.

The sample holds a few counts of this clonotype. This sequence joins TRBV7-9 and TRBJ2-2, with 11 bases matching TRBD1. The ends lost 5 bases at V and 5 bases at J; junction bases unmatched: 7. CDR1 and CDR2 from the germline V gene are SEHNR and FQNEAQ (reference sequence). The CDR3 is made up of 16 amino acids. The CDR3 is CASSPDRGRWTGELFF. The DNA for the CDR3 is TGTGCCAGCAGCCCGGACAGGGGGCGATGGACCGGGGAGCTGTTTTTT.

This clonotype was found many times. The rearrangement uses TRBV6-2 or TRBV6-3 and TRBJ2-2; 11 bases fit TRBD2. The CDR3 sequence is 14 residues long. The V gene end was trimmed by 6 bases and the J gene end by 3 bases; junction bases not matched to a gene: 0. From germline, CDR1 is MNHEY and CDR2 SVGEGT. Here the CDR3 reads CASRGLADTGELFF. The CDR3 DNA reads TGTGCCAGCAGGGGACTAGCGGACACCGGGGAGCTGTTTTTT.

This clonotype occurred many times. The DNA for the CDR3 is TGTGCCAGCAGCCCACCGACAGGGTACGAGCAGTACTTC. Translation gives CASSPPTGYEQYF. The chain recombines TRBV7-9 with TRBJ2-7, with 7 nucleotides matching TRBD1. The CDR3 contains 13 residues. Germline CDR1 SEHNR, CDR2 FQNEAQ (reference sequence). Germline trimming cut 5 bases from V and 4 bases from J; bases unmatched to any gene: 5.

This clonotype showed up just a few times. The chain links TRBV9 to TRBJ1-1; D may be TRBD1 (6 bases). This CDR3 is 15 amino acids long. CDR1 is SGDLS and CDR2 is YYNGEE in the germline V gene. Trimming pared 6 bases from V and 1 base from J, leaving 16 bases between. CDR3 amino acids: CASNSGAQGNTEAFF. The CDR3 bases are TGTGCCAGCAACTCAGGGGCCCAGGGGAACACTGAAGCTTTCTTT.

The gene calls are TRBV29-1 and TRBJ2-7; 8 bases agree with TRBD1. The length of the CDR3 is 15 residues. V shed 6 bases and J 3 bases; nucleotides not matched to a gene: 13. The germline CDR1 and CDR2 sequences are SQVTM and ANQGSEA. CDR3 sequence reads: CSVIAMGTGLYEQYF. The DNA for the CDR3 is TGCAGCGTAATCGCTATGGGGACAGGACTCTACGAGCAGTACTTC.

This clonotype was seen only a few times. The chain links TRBV15 to TRBJ2-2; D ambiguous. The CDR3 sequence is 15 residues long. CDR1 is LNHNV and CDR2 is YYDKDF in the germline V gene (reference sequence). Trimming stripped 6 bases from V and 0 bases from J, with 11 bases between. The CDR3 is CATSSPGANTGELFF. The CDR3 DNA reads as TGTGCCACCAGTAGTCCTGGGGCGAACACCGGGGAGCTGTTTTTT.

In this sample, this clonotype turned up a few times. For the CDR3, the DNA is TGTGCCAGCGCCCAGGGACAGAGGGGGGAGACCCAGTACTTC. This translates into CASAQGQRGETQYF. J is TRBJ2-5 and V is TRBV4-2, with 7 bases aligning to TRBD1. Germline values: CDR1 LGHNA, CDR2 YNFKEQ. The CDR3 has 14 amino acids. V was clipped by 8 bases and J by 5 bases; unmatched bases: 11.

The V gene is TRBV20-1, the J gene TRBJ1-1, with 8 bases identical to TRBD1. CDR3 length equals 14 residues. Unmatched junction bases numbered 5, after V lost 1 base and J lost 4 bases. The germline gives CDR1 DFQATT, CDR2 SNEGSKA (reference sequence). CDR3 region: CSARALTGGTEAFF. The CDR3 coding sequence is TGCAGTGCTAGAGCCCTTACAGGGGGCACTGAAGCTTTCTTT.

The chain combines TRBV7-2 with TRBJ2-7, with 7 bases identical to TRBD1. The trim removed 5 bases at V and 3 bases at J, leaving 10 bases unmatched. CDR1 SGHTA and CDR2 FQGNSA come from the germline V gene. CDR3 length: 15 residues. CDR3 sequence reads: CASSVQGDIYYEQYF. In DNA form, the CDR3 reads TGTGCCAGCAGCGTCCAGGGGGACATTTACTACGAGCAGTACTTC.

This clonotype is categorized as medium-sized. The chain uses TRBV9 and TRBJ2-3; 7 positions match TRBD2. Per the germline V gene, CDR1 is SGDLS and CDR2 is YYNGEE. V lost 0 bases to trimming and J lost 3 bases; unmatched junction nucleotides: 4. The CDR3 totals 15 residues. The CDR3 here is CASSVEWGGTDTQYF. In DNA form, the CDR3 reads TGTGCCAGCAGCGTAGAGTGGGGGGGAACAGATACGCAGTATTTT.

This clonotype was seen more than once but under ten times. The genes are TRBV7-3 and TRBJ2-1, with D perhaps matching TRBD2 (5 bases). Germline values: CDR1 SGHTA, CDR2 FQGTGA. This CDR3 region has 16 residues. V lost 0 bases and J 0 bases, leaving 9 bases between the germline ends. The CDR3 loop reads CASSLTAESSYNEQFF. CDR3 DNA: TGTGCCAGCAGCTTAACAGCGGAAAGCTCCTACAATGAGCAGTTCTTC.

In this sample, this clonotype turned up a few times. The chain is built from TRBV7-9 and TRBJ2-5; TRBD2 aligns across 7 bases. Germline lookup yields CDR1 SEHNR and CDR2 FQNEAQ (reference sequence). There are 14 residues in the CDR3. Unmatched junction bases numbered 6, after V lost 3 bases and J lost 5 bases. This CDR3 reads CASSLLGAGETQYF. DNA for the CDR3: TGTGCCAGCAGCTTGCTTGGAGCGGGGGAGACCCAGTACTTC.

The chain uses TRBV4-1 and TRBJ2-3, with D uncertain. Germline V gene sequence: CDR1 MGHRA, CDR2 YSYEKL. Trimming left V 1 base short and J 5 bases short, with 4 bases between. The CDR3 covers 12 residues. CDR3 sequence (DNA): TGCGCCAGCAGCCAAGTACGAGATACGCAGTATTTT. Amino acid sequence: CASSQVRDTQYF.